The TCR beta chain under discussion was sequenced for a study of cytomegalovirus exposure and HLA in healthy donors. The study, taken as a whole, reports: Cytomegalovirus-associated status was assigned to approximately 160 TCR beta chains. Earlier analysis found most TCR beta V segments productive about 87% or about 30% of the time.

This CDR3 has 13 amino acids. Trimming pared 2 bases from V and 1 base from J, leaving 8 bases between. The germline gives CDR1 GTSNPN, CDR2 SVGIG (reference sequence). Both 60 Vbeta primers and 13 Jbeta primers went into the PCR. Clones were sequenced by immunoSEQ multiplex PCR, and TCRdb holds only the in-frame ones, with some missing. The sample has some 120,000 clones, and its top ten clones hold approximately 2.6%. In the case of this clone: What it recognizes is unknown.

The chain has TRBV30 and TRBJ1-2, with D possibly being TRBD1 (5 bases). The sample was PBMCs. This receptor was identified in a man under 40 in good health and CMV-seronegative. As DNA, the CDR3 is TGTGCCTGGAGTAGGGGTTTTAACTATGGCTACACCTTC. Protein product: CAWSRGFNYGYTF.